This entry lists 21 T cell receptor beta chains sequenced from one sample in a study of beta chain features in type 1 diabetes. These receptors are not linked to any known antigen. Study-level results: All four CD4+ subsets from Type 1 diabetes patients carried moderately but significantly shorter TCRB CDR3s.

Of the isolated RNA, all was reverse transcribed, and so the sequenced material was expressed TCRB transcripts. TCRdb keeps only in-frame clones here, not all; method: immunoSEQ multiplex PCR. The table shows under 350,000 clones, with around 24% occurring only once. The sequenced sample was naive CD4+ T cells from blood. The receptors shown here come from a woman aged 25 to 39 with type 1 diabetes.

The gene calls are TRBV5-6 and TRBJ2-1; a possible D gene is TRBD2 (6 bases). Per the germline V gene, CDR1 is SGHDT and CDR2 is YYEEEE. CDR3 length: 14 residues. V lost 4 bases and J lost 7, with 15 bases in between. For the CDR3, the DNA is TGTGCCAGCAGCGGTGGTACTAGCCGGAATGAGCAGTTCTTC. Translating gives CASSGGTSRNEQFF.

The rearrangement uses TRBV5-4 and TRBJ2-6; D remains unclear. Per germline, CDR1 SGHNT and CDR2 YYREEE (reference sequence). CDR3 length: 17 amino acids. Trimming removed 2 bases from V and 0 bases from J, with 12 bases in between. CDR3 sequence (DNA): TGTGCCAGCAGCTTACGCGAAATTAGCTCTGGGGCCAACGTCCTGACTTTC. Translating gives CASSLREISSGANVLTF. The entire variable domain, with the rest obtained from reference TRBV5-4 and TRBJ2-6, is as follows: ETGVTQSPTHLIKTRGQQVTLRCSSQSGHNTVSWYQQALGQGPQFIFQYYREEENGRGNFPPRFSGLQFPNYSSELNVNALELDDSALYLCASSLREISSGANVLTFGAGSRLTVL.

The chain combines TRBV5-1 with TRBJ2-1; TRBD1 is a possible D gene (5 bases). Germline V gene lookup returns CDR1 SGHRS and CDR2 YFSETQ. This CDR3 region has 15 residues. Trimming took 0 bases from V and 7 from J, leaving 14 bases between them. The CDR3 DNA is TGCGCCAGCAGCTTGGGGGTCAGGGATGGTAATGAGCAGTTCTTC. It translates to CASSLGVRDGNEQFF.

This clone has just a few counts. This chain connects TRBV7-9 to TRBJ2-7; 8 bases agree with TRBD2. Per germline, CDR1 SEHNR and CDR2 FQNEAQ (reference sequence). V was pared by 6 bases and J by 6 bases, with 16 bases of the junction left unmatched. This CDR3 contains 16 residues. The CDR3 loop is CASRTWKERESLEQYF. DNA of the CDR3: TGTGCCAGCAGGACCTGGAAGGAGCGGGAGAGTCTCGAGCAGTACTTC.

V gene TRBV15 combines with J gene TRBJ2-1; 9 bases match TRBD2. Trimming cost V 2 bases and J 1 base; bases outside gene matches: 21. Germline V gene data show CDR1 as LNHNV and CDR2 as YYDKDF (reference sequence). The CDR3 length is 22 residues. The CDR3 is CATSRQLGASGITGRSYNEQFF. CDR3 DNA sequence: TGTGCCACCAGCAGACAGCTAGGGGCTAGCGGGATCACAGGAAGGTCCTACAATGAGCAGTTCTTC.

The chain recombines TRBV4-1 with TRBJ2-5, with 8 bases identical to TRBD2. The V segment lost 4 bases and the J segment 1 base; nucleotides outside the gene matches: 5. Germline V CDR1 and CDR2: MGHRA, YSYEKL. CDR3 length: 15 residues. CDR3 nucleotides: TGCGCCAGCAGCCGGGAGCGGGGGCCCCAAGAGACCCAGTACTTC. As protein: CASSRERGPQETQYF.

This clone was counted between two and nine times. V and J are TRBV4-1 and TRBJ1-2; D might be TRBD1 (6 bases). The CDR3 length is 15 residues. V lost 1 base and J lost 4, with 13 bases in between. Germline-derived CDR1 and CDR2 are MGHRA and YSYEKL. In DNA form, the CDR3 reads TGCGCCAGCAGCCAAGGGTACAGGGACGGCTATGGCTACACCTTC. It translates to CASSQGYRDGYGYTF.

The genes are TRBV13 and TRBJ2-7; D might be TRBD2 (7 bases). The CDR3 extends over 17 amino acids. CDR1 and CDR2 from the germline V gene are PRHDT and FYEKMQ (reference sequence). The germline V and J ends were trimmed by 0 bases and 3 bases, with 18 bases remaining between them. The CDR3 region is CASSLGEQAGGLYEQYF. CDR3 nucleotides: TGTGCCAGCAGCTTAGGCGAACAGGCCGGGGGGCTCTACGAGCAGTACTTC.

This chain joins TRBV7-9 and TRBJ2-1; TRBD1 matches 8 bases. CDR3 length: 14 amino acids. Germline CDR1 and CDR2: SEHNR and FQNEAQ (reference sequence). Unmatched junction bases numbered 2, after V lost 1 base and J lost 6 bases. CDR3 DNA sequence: TGTGCCAGCAGCTTAGGGGACAGGCGCAATGAGCAGTTCTTC. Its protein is CASSLGDRRNEQFF.

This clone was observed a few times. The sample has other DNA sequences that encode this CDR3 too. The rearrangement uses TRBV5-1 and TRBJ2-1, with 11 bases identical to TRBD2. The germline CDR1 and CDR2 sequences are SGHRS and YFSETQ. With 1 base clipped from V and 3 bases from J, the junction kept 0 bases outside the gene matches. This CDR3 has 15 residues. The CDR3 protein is CASSLTSGSYNEQFF. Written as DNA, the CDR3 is TGCGCCAGCAGCTTGACTAGCGGGAGCTACAATGAGCAGTTCTTC.

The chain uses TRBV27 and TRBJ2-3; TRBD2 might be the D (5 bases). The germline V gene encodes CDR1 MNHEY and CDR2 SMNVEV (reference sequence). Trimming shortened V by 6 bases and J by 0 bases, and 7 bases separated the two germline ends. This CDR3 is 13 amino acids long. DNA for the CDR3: TGTGCCAGCAGGGGCGGGAGCACAGATACGCAGTATTTT. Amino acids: CASRGGSTDTQYF.

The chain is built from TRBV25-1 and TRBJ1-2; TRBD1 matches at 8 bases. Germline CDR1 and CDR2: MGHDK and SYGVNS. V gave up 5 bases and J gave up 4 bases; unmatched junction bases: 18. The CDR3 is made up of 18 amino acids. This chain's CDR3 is CASSKGQGISSGSYGYTF. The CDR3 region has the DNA TGTGCCAGCAGTAAAGGACAGGGAATTTCGTCGGGCTCCTATGGCTACACCTTC.

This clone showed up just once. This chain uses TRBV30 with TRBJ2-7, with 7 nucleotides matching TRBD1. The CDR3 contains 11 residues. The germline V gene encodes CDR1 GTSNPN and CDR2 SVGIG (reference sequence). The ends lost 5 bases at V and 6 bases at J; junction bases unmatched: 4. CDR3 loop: CAWLTGPEQYF. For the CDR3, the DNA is TGTGCCTGGCTGACAGGGCCCGAGCAGTACTTC.

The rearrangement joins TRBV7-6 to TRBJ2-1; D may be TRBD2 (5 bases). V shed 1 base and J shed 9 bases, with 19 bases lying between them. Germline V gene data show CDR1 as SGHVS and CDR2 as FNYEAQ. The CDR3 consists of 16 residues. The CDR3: CASSLGHGISGSEQFF. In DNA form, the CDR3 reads TGTGCCAGCAGCTTAGGACACGGGATTTCTGGCAGTGAGCAGTTCTTC.

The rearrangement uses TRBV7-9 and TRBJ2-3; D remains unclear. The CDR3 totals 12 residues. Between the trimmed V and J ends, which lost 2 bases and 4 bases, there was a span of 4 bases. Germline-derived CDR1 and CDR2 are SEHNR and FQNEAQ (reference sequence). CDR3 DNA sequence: TGTGCCAGCAGCTTATCGTCAGATACGCAGTATTTT. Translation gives CASSLSSDTQYF.

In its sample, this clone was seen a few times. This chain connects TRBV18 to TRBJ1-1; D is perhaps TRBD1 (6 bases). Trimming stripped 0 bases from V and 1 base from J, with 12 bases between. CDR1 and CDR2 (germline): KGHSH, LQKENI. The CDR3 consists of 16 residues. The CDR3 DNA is TGTGCCAGCTCACCACCGGGGGCAGGGTGGAACACTGAAGCTTTCTTT. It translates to CASSPPGAGWNTEAFF.

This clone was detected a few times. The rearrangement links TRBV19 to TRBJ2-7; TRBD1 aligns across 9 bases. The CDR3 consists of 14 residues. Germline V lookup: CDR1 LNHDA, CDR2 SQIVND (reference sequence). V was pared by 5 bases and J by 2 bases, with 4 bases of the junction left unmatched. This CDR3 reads CASSRDRVAYEQYF. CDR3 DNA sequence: TGTGCCAGTAGTCGGGACAGGGTCGCCTACGAGCAGTACTTC.

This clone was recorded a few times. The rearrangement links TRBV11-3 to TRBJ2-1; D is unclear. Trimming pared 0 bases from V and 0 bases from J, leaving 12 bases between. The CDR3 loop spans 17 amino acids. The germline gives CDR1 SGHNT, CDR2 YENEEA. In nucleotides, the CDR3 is TGTGCCAGCAGCTTAGAGAGCGTGCTGAGCTCCTACAATGAGCAGTTCTTC. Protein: CASSLESVLSSYNEQFF.

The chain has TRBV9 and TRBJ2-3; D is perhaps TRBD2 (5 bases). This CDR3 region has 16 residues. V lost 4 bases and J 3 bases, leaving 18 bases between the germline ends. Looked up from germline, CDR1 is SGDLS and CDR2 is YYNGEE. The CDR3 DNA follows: TGTGCCAGCAGCCCGCGGGCTTCTCAAGGGACAGATACGCAGTATTTT. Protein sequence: CASSPRASQGTDTQYF.

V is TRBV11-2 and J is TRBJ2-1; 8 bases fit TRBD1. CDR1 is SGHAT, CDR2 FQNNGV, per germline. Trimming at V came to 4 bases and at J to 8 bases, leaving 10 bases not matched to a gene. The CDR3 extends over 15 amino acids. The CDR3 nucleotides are TGTGCCAGCAGCTCCGACAGGGGCAGGTTCGATGAGCAGTTCTTC. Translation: CASSSDRGRFDEQFF.

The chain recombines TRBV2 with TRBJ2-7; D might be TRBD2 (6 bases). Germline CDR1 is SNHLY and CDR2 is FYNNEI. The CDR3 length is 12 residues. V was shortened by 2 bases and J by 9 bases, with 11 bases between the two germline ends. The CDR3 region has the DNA TGTGCCAGCAGTGAATATAGGGGAGGGCAGTACTTC. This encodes CASSEYRGGQYF.